The 7 T cell receptor beta chains reported below all come from one sample, sequenced in a study of a mutant IDH1 vaccine in newly diagnosed glioma. These receptors have no identified antigens. Here immunoSEQ multiplex PCR was the method, and the copy in TCRdb shows in-frame clones only, minus some. The data contain about 29,000 clones, less than 90% of them singletons. Time point indicated: week 23, last vaccination. A 20-mer mutant IDH1 peptide at 300 ug was injected subcutaneously with topical imiquimod. The sequencing here drew on PBMCs, taken from a glioma patient whose treatment included an IDH1 peptide vaccine. These TCRs come from a woman aged 18-29 years with glioma.

The CDR3 nucleotides are TGTGCCAGCAGCTTAACTTCGTCCTACAATGAAGCTTTCTTT. Translation gives CASSLTSSYNEAFF. The chain carries TRBV7-2 and TRBJ1-1; no firm D call. Trimming pared 2 bases from V and 7 bases from J, leaving 14 bases between. The CDR3 is made up of 14 amino acids. Germline V lookup: CDR1 SGHTA, CDR2 FQGNSA.

This rearrangement joins TRBV6-5 to TRBJ1-2, with D tentatively TRBD1 (5 bases). Germline V gene sequence: CDR1 MNHEY, CDR2 SVGAGI. CDR3 length equals 13 residues. V shed 8 bases and J shed 4 bases, with 14 bases lying between them. The CDR3 nucleotides read TGTGCCAGCTTCGCCGGGACGGGCTATGGCTACACCTTC. Translation: CASFAGTGYGYTF.

A few counts support this clone. The chain couples TRBV10-3 to TRBJ2-5; D not resolved. V was clipped by 4 bases and J by 5 bases, with 5 bases between them. The CDR3 spans 11 residues. Germline V gene sequence: CDR1 ENHRY, CDR2 SYGVKD. CDR3 sequence: CAISAGETQYF. The CDR3 nucleotides read TGTGCCATCAGTGCGGGTGAGACCCAGTACTTC.

The chain employs TRBV19 and TRBJ1-1, with D uncertain. The germline V and J ends were trimmed by 5 bases and 0 bases, with 13 bases remaining between them. The CDR3 spans 15 residues. Germline CDR1 is LNHDA and CDR2 is SQIVND (reference sequence). CDR3 nucleotides: TGTGCCAGTAGTGGGATCAGGAGCCTGAACACTGAAGCTTTCTTT. It encodes CASSGIRSLNTEAFF.

The chain combines TRBV7-9 with TRBJ1-1; D is uncertain. V lost 1 base to trimming and J lost 1 base, with 10 bases between them. Germline lookup yields CDR1 SEHNR and CDR2 FQNEAQ (reference sequence). The CDR3 is 15 amino acids. This chain's CDR3 is CASSLGGGENTEAFF. The CDR3 bases are TGTGCCAGCAGCTTAGGTGGCGGGGAGAACACTGAAGCTTTCTTT.

The chain employs TRBV5-4 and TRBJ1-6; 7 bases line up with TRBD1. Germline V gives CDR1 SGHNT, CDR2 YYREEE (reference sequence). This CDR3 spans 14 amino acids. The junction had 4 bases not matched to a gene; V was cut back by 0 bases and J by 10 bases. CDR3 DNA sequence: TGTGCCAGCAGCTTGGGACAGGGTTCCTCACCCCTCCACTTT. This codes for CASSLGQGSSPLHF.

This clone was picked up a small number of times. This chain links TRBV19 with TRBJ1-5, with a weak D call TRBD1 (5 bases). Germline V gives CDR1 LNHDA, CDR2 SQIVND (reference sequence). There are 17 residues in the CDR3. The V end was cut by 4 bases, the J end by 1 base, with 17 bases between. The CDR3 here is CASSTLLSRDSNQPQHF. The CDR3 DNA sequence: TGTGCCAGTAGTACCCTCTTAAGCCGGGACAGCAATCAGCCCCAGCATTTT.